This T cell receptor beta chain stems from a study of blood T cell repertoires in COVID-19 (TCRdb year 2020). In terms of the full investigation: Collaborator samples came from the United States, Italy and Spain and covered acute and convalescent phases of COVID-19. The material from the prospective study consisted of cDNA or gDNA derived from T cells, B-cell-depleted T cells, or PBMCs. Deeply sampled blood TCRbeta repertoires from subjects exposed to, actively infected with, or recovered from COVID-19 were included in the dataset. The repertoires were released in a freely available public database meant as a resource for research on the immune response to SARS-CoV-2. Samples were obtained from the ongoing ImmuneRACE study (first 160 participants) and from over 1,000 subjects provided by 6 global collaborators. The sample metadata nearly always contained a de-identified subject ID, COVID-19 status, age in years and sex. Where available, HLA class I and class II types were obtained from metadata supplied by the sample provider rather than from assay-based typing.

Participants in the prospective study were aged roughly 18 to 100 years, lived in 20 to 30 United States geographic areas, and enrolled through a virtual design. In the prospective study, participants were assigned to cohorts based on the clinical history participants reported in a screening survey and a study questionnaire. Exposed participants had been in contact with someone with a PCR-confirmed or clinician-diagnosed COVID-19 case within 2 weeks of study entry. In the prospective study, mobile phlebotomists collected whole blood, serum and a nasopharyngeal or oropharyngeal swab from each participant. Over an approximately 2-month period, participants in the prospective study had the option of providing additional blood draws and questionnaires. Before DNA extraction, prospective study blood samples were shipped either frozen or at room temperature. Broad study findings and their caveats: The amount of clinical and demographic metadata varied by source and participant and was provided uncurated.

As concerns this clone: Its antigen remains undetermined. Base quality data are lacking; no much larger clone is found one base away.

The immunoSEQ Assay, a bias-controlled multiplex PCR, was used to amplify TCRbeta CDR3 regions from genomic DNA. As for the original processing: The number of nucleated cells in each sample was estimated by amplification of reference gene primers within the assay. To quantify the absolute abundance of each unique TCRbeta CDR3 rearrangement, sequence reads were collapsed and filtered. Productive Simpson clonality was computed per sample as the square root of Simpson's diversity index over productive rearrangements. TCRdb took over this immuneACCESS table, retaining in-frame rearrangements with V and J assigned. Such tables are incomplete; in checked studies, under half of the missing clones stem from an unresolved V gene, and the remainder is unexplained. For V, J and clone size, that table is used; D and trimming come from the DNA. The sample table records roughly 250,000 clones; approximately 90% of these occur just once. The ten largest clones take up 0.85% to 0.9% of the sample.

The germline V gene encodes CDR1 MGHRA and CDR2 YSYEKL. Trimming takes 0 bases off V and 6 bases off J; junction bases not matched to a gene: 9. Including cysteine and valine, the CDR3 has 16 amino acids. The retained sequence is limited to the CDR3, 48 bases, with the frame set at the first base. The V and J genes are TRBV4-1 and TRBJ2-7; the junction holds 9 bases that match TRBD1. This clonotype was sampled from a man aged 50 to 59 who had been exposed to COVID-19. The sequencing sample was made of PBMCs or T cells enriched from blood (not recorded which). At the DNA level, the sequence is TGCGCCAGCAGCCAAGACCCATGGGACAGGGCAAGCGAGCAGTACGTC. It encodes CASSQDPWDRASEQYV.